This TCR beta chain was identified during a study of blood T cell repertoires in COVID-19. Germline-derived CDR1 and CDR2 are SEHNR and FQNEAQ (reference sequence). The V segment lost 5 bases and the J segment 8 bases; nucleotides outside the gene matches: 17. The CDR3 is 17 residues long. Libraries were prepared by immunoSEQ multiplex PCR; TCRdb keeps only in-frame clonotypes and omits some of them. In the table there are about 200,000 clones, roughly 85% of which are singletons. The sequence was obtained from a man under 40 who had recovered from COVID-19. The chain is built from TRBV7-9 and TRBJ2-2; 7 nucleotides line up with TRBD1. Material for sequencing was peripheral blood. The CDR3: CASSPRQGTVRVGELFF. In nucleotides, the CDR3 is TGTGCCAGCAGCCCAAGACAGGGAACGGTTCGGGTTGGGGAGCTGTTTTTT.